The TCR beta chain described here comes from a study of response to subunit inactivated influenza vaccine. Germline assignment: CDR1 SGHRS and CDR2 YFSETQ. V dropped 1 base and J dropped 4; count of bases not matched to a gene: 6. This CDR3 has 17 amino acids. This clonotype was found many times. Using its own MiXCR run on the RT-PCR reads, TCRdb lists one record per CDR3 protein. The sample carries around 570,000 distinct CDR3 sequences, approximately 11% recorded once. This sample was also put to use in a study of T cells expressing NK-cell markers. Per that paper: Template switching by 5'RACE with UMIs generated the TCR beta cDNA. From sorted CD3+CD56+NKG2C+, CD3+CD56+NKG2C- and CD3+CD56-NKG2C+ T cells came the TCR beta repertoires. What restricted sorting to alpha-beta TCR T cells in several experiments was an anti-gamma-delta TCR antibody. Of the CD8+ T cells in over five donors, 1.0-7.0% belonged to dominant NKG2C+ clonotypes. Uncertainty persisted over the HCMV specificity of expanded NKG2C+ T cell clones.

Material: PBMCs from blood, obtained on the day of vaccination. V usage is TRBV5-1 and J usage is TRBJ2-3, with TRBD2 matching 13 bases. The TCR sequence derives from a man in his fifties or sixties who received an inactivated influenza vaccine. DNA of the CDR3: TGCGCCAGCAGCTTGCTTGGGACTAGCGGGGTTGCAGATACGCAGTATTTT. Protein: CASSLLGTSGVADTQYF.